The 8 T cell receptor beta chains in this list originate from one sample, sequenced in a study of T cells in Graves' hyperthyroidism and ophthalmopathy. The CDR3 regions of TCR beta were amplified from RNA transcripts. First-round RT-PCR targeting the TCR CDR3 was performed with the HTBI primer set. TCRdb reprocessed the multiplex PCR reads via MiXCR and lists one record per CDR3 protein. The table has a few hundred thousand distinct CDR3 sequences, about 13% seen once. Sample: blood. All receptors derive from a man aged 25-45 years with Graves' hyperthyroidism that later progressed to Graves' ophthalmopathy.

This clonotype appeared many times. V is TRBV9 and J is TRBJ2-7, with D unresolved. V was pared by 3 bases and J by 2 bases, with 3 bases between. Germline V lookup: CDR1 SGDLS, CDR2 YYNGEE. This CDR3 has 11 residues. In nucleotides, the CDR3 is TGTGCCAGCAGCGGGCCCTACGAGCAGTACTTC. Translating gives CASSGPYEQYF.

This clonotype occurred many times. The chain employs TRBV6-2 or TRBV6-3 and TRBJ2-1; D not resolved. CDR1 and CDR2 from the germline V gene are MNHEY and SVGEGT. The ends were cut back, 10 bases at V and 5 bases at J, with 9 bases in the middle. This CDR3 has 11 amino acids. CDR3 DNA: TGTGCCACCAGCGTAAACAATGAGCAGTTCTTC. Translated, it gives CATSVNNEQFF.

The chain combines TRBV20-1 with TRBJ1-2; 8 positions agree with TRBD1. This CDR3 comprises 12 residues. Trimming cost V 3 bases and J 3 bases; bases outside gene matches: 0. Germline values: CDR1 DFQATT, CDR2 SNEGSKA (reference sequence). CDR3 loop: CSARGQDYGYTF. The CDR3, as DNA: TGCAGTGCTAGGGGACAGGACTATGGCTACACCTTC.

This clonotype was recorded at least ten times. The chain employs TRBV12-3 or TRBV12-4 and TRBJ2-6; 12 nucleotides match TRBD1. The V segment lost 10 bases and the J segment 0 bases; nucleotides outside the gene matches: 10. This CDR3 comprises 18 residues. The CDR3, as DNA: TGTGCCACCCTGGGACAGGGGGCTCCCAGCTCTGGGGCCAACGTCCTGACTTTC. Translation: CATLGQGAPSSGANVLTF.

This clonotype occurred a few times. V is TRBV9 and J is TRBJ1-4; 12 bases map to TRBD1. The trim removed 4 bases at V and 8 bases at J, leaving 6 bases unmatched. This CDR3 contains 15 residues. Germline V gene data show CDR1 as SGDLS and CDR2 as YYNGEE. Written as DNA, the CDR3 is TGTGCCAGCAGCATCACCGGGACAGGGGGCGAAAAACTGTTTTTT. It codes for CASSITGTGGEKLFF.

This sequence joins TRBV20-1 and TRBJ1-3, with D perhaps matching TRBD1 (5 bases). Trimming pared 3 bases from V and 0 bases from J, leaving 15 bases between. The CDR3 contains 16 residues. Germline CDR1 DFQATT, CDR2 SNEGSKA (reference sequence). The CDR3: CSASSGHLLSGNTIYF. The CDR3 DNA sequence: TGCAGTGCTAGTAGCGGACACCTTCTCTCTGGAAACACCATATATTTT.

This clonotype has at least ten counts. The rearrangement links TRBV28 to TRBJ1-1; 8 bases are a match to TRBD1. This CDR3 is 14 amino acids long. Germline values: CDR1 MDHEN, CDR2 SYDVKM. V lost 3 bases to trimming and J lost 4 bases; unmatched junction nucleotides: 4. The CDR3 spells CASSLIGTGTEAFF. For the CDR3, the DNA is TGTGCCAGCAGTTTGATCGGGACAGGCACTGAAGCTTTCTTT.

This clonotype was seen many times. The rearrangement uses TRBV2 and TRBJ1-4, with D perhaps matching TRBD1 (6 bases). Trimming shortened V by 2 bases and J by 5 bases, and 33 bases separated the two germline ends. CDR1 is SNHLY, CDR2 FYNNEI, per germline. The CDR3 is 22 residues long. CDR3 sequence reads: CASSEMWGPRGGGTENNEKLFF. In DNA, the CDR3 is TGTGCCAGCAGTGAAATGTGGGGGCCTCGGGGCGGGGGGACGGAAAACAATGAAAAACTGTTTTTT.